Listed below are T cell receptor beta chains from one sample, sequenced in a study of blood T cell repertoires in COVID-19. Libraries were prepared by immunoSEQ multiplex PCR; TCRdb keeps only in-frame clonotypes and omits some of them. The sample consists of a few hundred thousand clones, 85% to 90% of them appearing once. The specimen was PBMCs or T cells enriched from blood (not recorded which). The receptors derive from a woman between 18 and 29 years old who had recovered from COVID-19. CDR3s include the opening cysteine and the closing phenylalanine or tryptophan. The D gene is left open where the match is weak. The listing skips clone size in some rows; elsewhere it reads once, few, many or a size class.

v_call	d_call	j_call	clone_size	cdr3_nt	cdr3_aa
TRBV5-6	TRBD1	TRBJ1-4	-	TGTGCCAGCAGCCGCCGGACAGGGAATAATGAAAAACTGTTTTTT	CASSRRTGNNEKLFF
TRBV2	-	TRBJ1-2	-	TGTGCCACACACGACTATGGCTACACCTTC	CATHDYGYTF
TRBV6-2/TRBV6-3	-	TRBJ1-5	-	TGTGCCAGCAGTTACTCGGACAGTGAGCAAAATCAGCCCCAGCATTTT	CASSYSDSEQNQPQHF
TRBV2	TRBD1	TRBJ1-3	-	TGTGCCAGCAGGCAGGACAGGGACTCTGGAAACACCATATATTTT	CASRQDRDSGNTIYF
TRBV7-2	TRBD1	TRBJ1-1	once	TGTGCCAGCAGCCGCTGGACAGGGGAAACTGAAGCTTTCTTT	CASSRWTGETEAFF
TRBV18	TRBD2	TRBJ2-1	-	TGTGCCAGCTCCCCAGGGACTAACAATGAGCAGTTCTTC	CASSPGTNNEQFF
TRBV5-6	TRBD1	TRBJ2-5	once	TGTGCCAGCAGCTTAACAGGGGAGTTCGTGGAGACCCAGTACTTC	CASSLTGEFVETQYF
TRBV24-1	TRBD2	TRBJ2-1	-	TGTGCCACCAGTGAAGGACTAGCGTACAATGAGCAGTTCTTC	CATSEGLAYNEQFF
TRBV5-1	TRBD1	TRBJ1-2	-	TGCGCCAGCAGCAAGATGGACAGGGGTGGCTACACCTTC	CASSKMDRGGYTF
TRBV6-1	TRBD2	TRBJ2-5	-	TGTGCCAGCAGTGAGATAGCGGGGTCGCAAGAGACCCAGTACTTC	CASSEIAGSQETQYF
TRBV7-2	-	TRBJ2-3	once	TGTGCCAGCAGCTTAACCCCCGGGGTCCGAGGCGCAGATACGCAGTATTTT	CASSLTPGVRGADTQYF
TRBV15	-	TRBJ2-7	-	TGTGCCACCAGCAGAGATCTTGGGGAGAAAGGTTACGAGCAGTACTTC	CATSRDLGEKGYEQYF
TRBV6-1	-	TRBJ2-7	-	TGTGCCAGCAGTGAACAGCCAGCCACTACCTACGAGCAGTACTTC	CASSEQPATTYEQYF
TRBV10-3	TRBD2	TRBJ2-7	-	TGTGCCATCAGTGACCCGGGACTAGCGGGGTTCTACGAGCAGTACTTC	CAISDPGLAGFYEQYF
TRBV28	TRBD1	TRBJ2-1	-	TGTGCCAGCAGTACCGGGACAGCAACTAGGGTGGAGCAGTTCTTC	CASSTGTATRVEQFF
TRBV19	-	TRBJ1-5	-	TGTGCCAGTAGTACAGGGTATGACATACCGCCCCAGCATTTT	CASSTGYDIPPQHF
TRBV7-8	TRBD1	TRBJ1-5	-	TGTGCCAGCAGCTGGGGACAGGGGGGCAATCAGCCCCAGCATTTT	CASSWGQGGNQPQHF
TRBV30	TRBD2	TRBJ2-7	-	TGTGCCTGGAGTGTATCGGCGCAGCGGGGCTACGAGCAGTACTTC	CAWSVSAQRGYEQYF
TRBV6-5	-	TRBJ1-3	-	TGTGCCAGCAGTACACAGGGTCCATTTGGAAACACCATATATTTT	CASSTQGPFGNTIYF
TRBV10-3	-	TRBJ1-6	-	TGTGCCATCACGAGAGACTCTTATAATTCACCCCTCCACTTT	CAITRDSYNSPLHF
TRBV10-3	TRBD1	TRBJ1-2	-	TGTGCCATCAGTCAGCGGACAGGGGACTATGGCTACACCTTC	CAISQRTGDYGYTF
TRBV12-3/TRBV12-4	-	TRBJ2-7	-	TGTGCCAGCAGTACAAGTCAGGAGGCCGAGCAGTACTTC	CASSTSQEAEQYF
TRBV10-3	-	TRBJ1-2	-	TGTGCCATCAGTGAGTCGACTCGGGACTCCCGGGGCTACACCTTC	CAISESTRDSRGYTF
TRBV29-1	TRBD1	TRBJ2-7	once	TGCAGCGTTAGGACAGGAACTTACGAGCAGTACTTC	CSVRTGTYEQYF
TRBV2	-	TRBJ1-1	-	TGTGCCAGCTCGGTAGTAGAGAACACTGAAGCTTTCTTT	CASSVVENTEAFF
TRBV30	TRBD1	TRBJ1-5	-	TGTGCCTGGAGGGAGGACAGGGGCAATCAGCCCCAGCATTTT	CAWREDRGNQPQHF
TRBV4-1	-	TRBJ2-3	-	TGCGCCAGCAGCCAGACGGGGGCGAGGGGGGGGCGGACAGATACGCAGTATTTT	CASSQTGARGGRTDTQYF
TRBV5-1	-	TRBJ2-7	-	TGCGCCAGCAGTTCCCCGTCCGGGGACACTTCCTACGAGCAGTACTTC	CASSSPSGDTSYEQYF
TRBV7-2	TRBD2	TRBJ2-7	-	TGTGCCAGCAGCCCTAGCGGTAACTCCTACGAGCAGTACTTC	CASSPSGNSYEQYF
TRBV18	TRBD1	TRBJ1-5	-	TGTGCCAGCTCAGCCCGGACAGGGAGCAATCAGCCCCAGCATTTT	CASSARTGSNQPQHF
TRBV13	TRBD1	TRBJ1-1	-	TGTGCCAGCAGCTTTTCCTACAGGGGAAGCACTGAAGCTTTCTTT	CASSFSYRGSTEAFF
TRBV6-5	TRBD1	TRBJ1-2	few	TGTGCCAGCAGACAATGGACAGGGCACTATGGCTACACCTTC	CASRQWTGHYGYTF
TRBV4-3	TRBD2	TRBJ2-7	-	TGCGCCAGCAGCCAAGAAGGAGCGGGGGGCTACGAGCAGTACTTC	CASSQEGAGGYEQYF
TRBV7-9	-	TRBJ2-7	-	TGTGCCACCACGCCCCCCTTACTCTACGAGCAGTACTTC	CATTPPLLYEQYF
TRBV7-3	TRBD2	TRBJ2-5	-	TGTGCCAGCAGCTTGACTAGCGGGGGGGCGGAGACCCAGTACTTC	CASSLTSGGAETQYF
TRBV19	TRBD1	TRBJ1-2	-	TGTGCCAGTTCGGACAGGGGCAACTATGGCTACACCTTC	CASSDRGNYGYTF
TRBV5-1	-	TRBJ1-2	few	TGCGCCAGCAGCCCGGAGAGGGCCTCGGTAGGCTACACCTTC	CASSPERASVGYTF
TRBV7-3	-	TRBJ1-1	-	TGTGCCAGCAGCTTGGACAGTAGAGAAGAAGCTTTCTTT	CASSLDSREEAFF
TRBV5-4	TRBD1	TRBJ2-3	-	TGTGCCAGCAGACCGACAGGGGTTAAGACAGATACGCAGTATTTT	CASRPTGVKTDTQYF
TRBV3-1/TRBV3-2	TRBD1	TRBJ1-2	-	TGTGCCAGCAGCTCTGGAGTTCGGGACAGGGATGGCTACACCTTC	CASSSGVRDRDGYTF
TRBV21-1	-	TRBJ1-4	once	TGTGCCAGCAGCAAAGCGCGAGGCAGCTCGGATGAAAAACTGTTTTTT	CASSKARGSSDEKLFF
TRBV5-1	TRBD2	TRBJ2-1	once	TGCGCCAGCAGCTCCTTCGGACTAGCGGGGGGATACAATGAGCAGTTCTTC	CASSSFGLAGGYNEQFF
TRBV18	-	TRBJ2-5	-	TGTGCCAGCTCACCCTATGGGCAACAAGAGACCCAGTACTTC	CASSPYGQQETQYF
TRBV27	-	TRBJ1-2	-	TGTGCCAGCAGTTTAACAGGTGGCGTTGGCTACACCTTC	CASSLTGGVGYTF
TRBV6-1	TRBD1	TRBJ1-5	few	TGTGCCAGCAGTGAGACAGGGACTTTCCAGCCCCAGCATTTT	CASSETGTFQPQHF
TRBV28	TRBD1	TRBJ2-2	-	TGTGCCAGCACCACGCCCCGGGACAGGGGGGTCGGGGAGCTGTTTTTT	CASTTPRDRGVGELFF
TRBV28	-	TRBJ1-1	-	TGTGCCAGCAGCCTAAGGGGTCCCAGAAACACTGAAGCTTTCTTT	CASSLRGPRNTEAFF
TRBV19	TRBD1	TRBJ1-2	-	TGTGCCAGTAGTACTACAGGGGGCAGCGCGCGAGGCTACACCTTC	CASSTTGGSARGYTF
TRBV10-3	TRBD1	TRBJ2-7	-	TGTGCCATCAGACAAACCTTAGACAGGGGGAGCTCCTACGAGCAGTACTTC	CAIRQTLDRGSSYEQYF
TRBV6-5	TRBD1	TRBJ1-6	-	TGTGCCAGCAGTTATCGTCAGGGGGCAGATTCACCCCTCCACTTT	CASSYRQGADSPLHF
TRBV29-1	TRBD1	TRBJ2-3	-	TGCAGCGCTCACCTACAGGGGATCAGCACAGATACGCAGTATTTT	CSAHLQGISTDTQYF
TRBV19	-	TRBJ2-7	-	TGTGCCAGTAGTATATCAGGGATTGTGCACGAGCAGTACTTC	CASSISGIVHEQYF
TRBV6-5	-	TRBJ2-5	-	TGTGCCAGCGGGGGGGCCCGAGAGACCCAGTACTTC	CASGGARETQYF
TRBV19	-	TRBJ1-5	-	TGTGCCAGTAGTATAAAGGCGGCTGGCAATCAGCCCCAGCATTTT	CASSIKAAGNQPQHF
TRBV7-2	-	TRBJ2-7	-	TGTGCCAGCAGCTTAGCGAGAGGGGGCGAGCAGTACTTC	CASSLARGGEQYF
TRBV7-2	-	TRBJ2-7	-	TGTGCCAGCAGGCCACTAGGGGGCGAGCAGTACTTC	CASRPLGGEQYF
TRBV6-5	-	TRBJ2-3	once	TGTGCCAGCACCGGAGGGTCCGTGACAGATACGCAGTATTTT	CASTGGSVTDTQYF
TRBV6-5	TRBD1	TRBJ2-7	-	TGTGCCAGCAGTTTAACAGGGGTAAGCTCCTACGAGCAGTACTTC	CASSLTGVSSYEQYF
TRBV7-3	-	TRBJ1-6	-	TGTGCCAGCAGCCTGGGGGCAGGGGATAATTCACCCCTCCACTTT	CASSLGAGDNSPLHF
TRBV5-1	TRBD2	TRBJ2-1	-	TGCGCCAGCAGCCCCTGGGAGGGGAGCTCCTACAATGAGCAGTTCTTC	CASSPWEGSSYNEQFF